This entry lists 26 T cell receptor beta chains sequenced from one sample in a study of blood T cell repertoires in COVID-19. Data came from immunoSEQ multiplex PCR; TCRdb stores just in-frame clones and leaves some out. The sample includes tens of thousands of clones, more than 70% seen only once; the top ten take 22%. What was sequenced was peripheral blood. Every receptor here comes from a woman older than 75 in a cohort sampled during active or convalescent COVID-19.

The V and J genes are TRBV13 and TRBJ2-2, with TRBD2 matching over 7 bases. Germline V gives CDR1 PRHDT, CDR2 FYEKMQ (reference sequence). This CDR3 comprises 13 residues. V lost 3 bases to trimming and J lost 12 bases; unmatched junction nucleotides: 7. CDR3 sequence reads: CASSLVASGQLFF. The CDR3 coding sequence is TGTGCCAGCAGCTTGGTGGCTAGCGGACAGCTGTTTTTT.

CDR3 sequence reads: CASSIGRGSGNVGDTQYF. CDR3 DNA: TGTGCCAGTAGTATTGGTCGCGGGAGCGGCAACGTGGGAGATACGCAGTATTTT. The chain combines TRBV19 with TRBJ2-3; TRBD2 matches 7 bases. Trimming at V came to 3 bases and at J to 5 bases, leaving 17 bases not matched to a gene. Germline loops: CDR1 LNHDA, CDR2 SQIVND (reference sequence). CDR3 size: 18 residues.

The chain links TRBV30 to TRBJ1-2; D not certain. This CDR3 region has 10 residues. With 1 base removed from V and 8 bases from J, the gap between germline ends came to 5 bases. The germline V gene encodes CDR1 GTSNPN and CDR2 SVGIG (reference sequence). The CDR3 protein is CAWSGEGYTF. DNA of the CDR3: TGTGCCTGGAGTGGAGAAGGCTACACCTTC.

The chain carries TRBV19 and TRBJ1-2; D is unresolved. CDR3 length equals 16 residues. Trimming pared 3 bases from V and 7 bases from J, leaving 21 bases between. Per germline, CDR1 LNHDA and CDR2 SQIVND (reference sequence). The CDR3 DNA is TGTGCCAGTAGTATGGTGGACGGAGGCTCTATTGGTGGCTACACCTTC. It yields the protein CASSMVDGGSIGGYTF. Complete variable domain (other parts from reference TRBV19 and TRBJ1-2): DGGITQSPKYLFRKEGQNVTLSCEQNLNHDAMYWYRQDPGQGLRLIYYSQIVNDFQKGDIAEGYSVSREKKESFPLTVTSAQKNPTAFYLCASSMVDGGSIGGYTFGSGTRLTVV.

The chain is built from TRBV6-5 and TRBJ1-2; TRBD1 aligns across 7 bases. Germline lookup yields CDR1 MNHEY and CDR2 SVGAGI. V lost 7 bases, J lost 6 bases, and 14 bases stayed unmatched. The CDR3 contains 15 residues. CDR3 bases: TGTGCCAGCATCAAAGAGTGGGACAGTAGGAATGGCTACACCTTC. Its protein is CASIKEWDSRNGYTF.

This sequence joins TRBV7-3 and TRBJ1-2; the D is unclear. The V and J ends lost 1 base and 1 base respectively, with 7 bases between them. Looked up from germline, CDR1 is SGHTA and CDR2 is FQGTGA. The CDR3 has 14 residues. This CDR3 reads CASSLNGNNYGYTF. The CDR3 DNA reads TGTGCCAGCAGCTTAAATGGCAATAACTATGGCTACACCTTC.

This chain joins TRBV10-1 and TRBJ2-5; tentative D call: TRBD1 (5 bases). CDR1 is WNHNN and CDR2 is SYGVQD in the germline V gene (reference sequence). The CDR3 spans 14 residues. Trimming took 0 bases from V and 3 from J, leaving 8 bases between them. The DNA of the CDR3 is TGCGCCAGCAGTGAGTCGACAGTAGAAGAGACCCAGTACTTC. The encoded protein is CASSESTVEETQYF.

The chain employs TRBV19 and TRBJ2-3, with 7 positions matching TRBD2. Germline V lookup: CDR1 LNHDA, CDR2 SQIVND (reference sequence). With 8 bases clipped from V and 8 bases from J, the junction kept 16 bases outside the gene matches. This CDR3 spans 15 amino acids. Written as DNA, the CDR3 is TGTGCCAGTTTCGACATGGGCGGGAGTCGTGGTACGCAGTATTTT. It yields the protein CASFDMGGSRGTQYF.

V gene TRBV29-1 combines with J gene TRBJ1-2; possible D gene TRBD1, 5 bases. This CDR3 is 14 amino acids long. The germline V and J ends were trimmed by 1 base and 5 bases, with 14 bases remaining between them. CDR1 and CDR2 from the germline V gene are SQVTM and ANQGSEA. The CDR3 bases are TGCAGCGTTGAAGGAGGCAGGGCGGGGTATGGCTACACCTTC. Translation gives CSVEGGRAGYGYTF.

V gene TRBV5-1 combines with J gene TRBJ2-1; a weak D match, TRBD1 (7 bases). V was trimmed by 4 bases and J by 9 bases, leaving 17 bases between them. Per the germline V gene, CDR1 is SGHRS and CDR2 is YFSETQ. CDR3 length equals 14 residues. This CDR3 reads CASSVGTEGGEQFF. As DNA, the CDR3 is TGCGCCAGCAGCGTCGGGACAGAGGGGGGTGAGCAGTTCTTC.

This chain joins TRBV2 and TRBJ1-6, with 8 bases identical to TRBD1. V was clipped by 4 bases and J by 10 bases; unmatched bases: 9. This CDR3 region has 15 residues. The germline CDR1 and CDR2 sequences are SNHLY and FYNNEI. The CDR3 loop reads CASSATTGVGSPLHF. The CDR3 nucleotides are TGTGCCAGCAGTGCAACGACAGGGGTCGGATCACCCCTCCACTTT.

There are a few counts of this clone. The rearrangement links TRBV7-9 to TRBJ2-1, with 7 positions matching TRBD1. After removal of 2 bases from V and 7 bases from J, the junction contained 5 bases not matched to a gene. The length of the CDR3 is 14 residues. In germline, CDR1 is SEHNR, CDR2 FQNEAQ (reference sequence). The CDR3 sequence is CASSLLGQANEQFF. In DNA form, the CDR3 reads TGTGCCAGCAGCTTATTAGGACAGGCTAATGAGCAGTTCTTC.

This sequence joins TRBV27 and TRBJ1-2; D is possibly TRBD1 (6 bases). V was cut by 6 bases and J by 2 bases, with 16 bases left in between. Germline CDR1 and CDR2: MNHEY and SMNVEV (reference sequence). This CDR3 has 15 residues. The DNA of the CDR3 is TGTGCCAGCAGACTTTCCAGGGGTAGGAACTATGGCTACACCTTC. Its translation: CASRLSRGRNYGYTF.

The gene calls are TRBV6-1 and TRBJ2-7, with a possible D match to TRBD2 (5 bases). Trimming took off 1 base at V and 6 bases at J, with 16 bases between the two ends. The CDR3 consists of 15 residues. Germline loops: CDR1 MNHNS, CDR2 SASEGT. CDR3 coding DNA: TGTGCCAGCAGTGAAGGTCAGGTGGGAGTTGGCGAGCAGTACTTC. Translating it yields CASSEGQVGVGEQYF.

The chain has TRBV20-1 and TRBJ2-1, with a possible D match to TRBD1 (6 bases). The V gene's germline CDR1 is DFQATT and CDR2 SNEGSKA (reference sequence). The CDR3 loop spans 11 amino acids. V lost 6 bases and J 5 bases, leaving 8 bases between the germline ends. CDR3 in DNA: TGCAGTGCCGGGGACAACAATGAGCAGTTCTTC. It codes for CSAGDNNEQFF.

This chain joins TRBV7-3 and TRBJ1-2; tentative D call: TRBD1 (5 bases). The germline CDR1 and CDR2 sequences are SGHTA and FQGTGA. The CDR3 is 15 residues long. Trimming pared 4 bases from V and 3 bases from J, leaving 15 bases between. CDR3 amino acids: CASSWLVGGHYGYTF. The CDR3 nucleotides read TGTGCCAGCAGCTGGTTGGTGGGGGGACACTATGGCTACACCTTC.

V is TRBV5-1 and J is TRBJ2-7, with TRBD1 identical over 11 bases. Germline V gene data show CDR1 as SGHRS and CDR2 as YFSETQ. With 4 bases clipped from V and 2 bases from J, the junction kept 2 bases outside the gene matches. CDR3 size: 14 residues. CDR3 in DNA: TGCGCCAGCAGCCGGACAGGGGGCACCTACGAGCAGTACTTC. Translated: CASSRTGGTYEQYF.

The table lists this clone with a count of one. V usage is TRBV3-1 (or the pseudogene TRBV3-2) and J usage is TRBJ1-1; 7 nucleotides match TRBD1. Per germline, CDR1 LGHDT and CDR2 YNNKEL (reference sequence). This CDR3 comprises 14 residues. J was trimmed by 4 bases and V by 1 base; bases with no gene match: 3. The CDR3 is CASSQGDSRTEAFF. CDR3 nucleotides: TGTGCCAGCAGCCAAGGGGACAGTCGCACTGAAGCTTTCTTT.

This rearrangement joins TRBV5-1 to TRBJ2-1, with 8 bases aligning to TRBD2. V lost 1 base to trimming and J lost 7 bases; unmatched junction nucleotides: 10. The CDR3 contains 16 residues. Germline V gives CDR1 SGHRS, CDR2 YFSETQ. The DNA for the CDR3 is TGCGCCAGCAGCTTGCTGCCGCGGGAGGTCTGGAATGAGCAGTTCTTC. Its translation is CASSLLPREVWNEQFF.

The V gene is TRBV5-8, the J gene TRBJ2-1, with a possible D match to TRBD2 (5 bases). The V end was cut by 2 bases, the J end by 9 bases, with 18 bases between. The CDR3 runs to 15 residues. Per germline, CDR1 SGHTS and CDR2 YDEGEE. Here the CDR3 reads CASSLTGSRGREQFF. The CDR3, as DNA: TGTGCCAGCAGCTTAACCGGGTCACGAGGGCGTGAGCAGTTCTTC.

V usage is TRBV7-3 and J usage is TRBJ2-1, with D possibly matching TRBD1 (6 bases). Germline V gene lookup returns CDR1 SGHTA and CDR2 FQGTGA. Trimming took 5 bases from V and 6 from J, leaving 11 bases between them. The CDR3 is 13 residues long. The CDR3 loop is CASSLLQGNEQFF. In DNA, the CDR3 is TGTGCCAGCAGCCTCCTACAGGGCAATGAGCAGTTCTTC.

The chain combines TRBV19 with TRBJ1-2; 7 bases match TRBD1. CDR1 is LNHDA and CDR2 is SQIVND in the germline V gene (reference sequence). V was clipped by 4 bases and J by 2 bases; unmatched bases: 7. The CDR3 is made up of 15 amino acids. The CDR3 DNA is TGTGCCAGTAGTAGTACAGGGGAAGTGAACTATGGCTACACCTTC. This gives the protein CASSSTGEVNYGYTF.

The V and J genes are TRBV7-8 and TRBJ2-4; 7 bases fit TRBD2. The V gene end was trimmed by 2 bases and the J gene end by 0 bases; junction bases not matched to a gene: 1. The CDR3 sequence is 15 residues long. Looked up from germline, CDR1 is SGHVS and CDR2 is FQNEAQ. CDR3 loop: CASSLIAGAKNIQYF. CDR3 DNA sequence: TGTGCCAGCAGCTTAATAGCGGGAGCCAAAAACATTCAGTACTTC.

The rearrangement uses TRBV2 and TRBJ1-4; TRBD1 matches at 8 bases. The germline gives CDR1 SNHLY, CDR2 FYNNEI. Trimming removed 2 bases from V and 8 bases from J; junction bases left unmatched: 4. CDR3 length equals 14 residues. CDR3: CASSENRGEEKLFF. DNA for the CDR3: TGTGCCAGCAGTGAAAACAGGGGGGAGGAAAAACTGTTTTTT.

This clone was detected a few times. The chain combines TRBV7-2 with TRBJ1-1, with 8 bases that match TRBD1. The CDR3 totals 15 residues. J lost 1 base, V lost 5 bases, and 6 bases had no gene match. Germline assignment: CDR1 SGHTA and CDR2 FQGNSA. The CDR3 reads CASSPRTGTNTEAFF. CDR3 bases: TGTGCCAGCAGCCCCCGGACAGGGACGAACACTGAAGCTTTCTTT.

This chain connects TRBV11-2 to TRBJ1-2; 7 nucleotides agree with TRBD1. Trimming cost V 6 bases and J 1 base; bases outside gene matches: 11. This CDR3 contains 16 residues. Germline-derived CDR1 and CDR2 are SGHAT and FQNNGV. The DNA of the CDR3 is TGTGCCAGCAGGAGGGGGCGGGCACCTGATAACTATGGCTACACCTTC. It encodes CASRRGRAPDNYGYTF.